A selection of T cell receptor beta chains follows, all from one sample in a study of blood T cell repertoires in COVID-19. Some clones are missing from TCRdb's copy, which holds only in-frame ones; the method was immunoSEQ multiplex PCR. The sample lists under 300,000 clones; around four fifths were seen once. The sequencing input was peripheral blood. These receptors were taken from a man in his 60s who had recovered from COVID-19. CDR3s include the opening cysteine and the closing phenylalanine or tryptophan. D genes are given only for firm matches. Size is omitted from some rows. Given values are once, few, many or a class for expanded clones.

clone size	V gene	J gene	D gene	CDR3 length	CDR3 protein	CDR3 DNA
.	TRBV28	TRBJ1-5	.	13	CASRRPGSGPQHF	TGTGCCAGCAGGAGACCAGGCTCTGGCCCCCAGCATTTT
once	TRBV6-5	TRBJ1-4	TRBD1	14	CASRRTGFNEKLFF	TGTGCCAGCAGGCGGACAGGGTTTAATGAAAAACTGTTTTTT
.	TRBV7-6	TRBJ2-6	TRBD2	15	CASSPGGSGANVLTF	TGTGCCAGCAGCCCGGGGGGCTCTGGGGCCAACGTCCTGACTTTC
.	TRBV6-5	TRBJ2-2	.	14	CASKDYGGLGELFF	TGTGCCAGCAAAGACTACGGGGGACTGGGGGAGCTGTTTTTT
.	TRBV7-6	TRBJ2-1	.	16	CASSLAGAAALNEQFF	TGTGCCAGCAGCTTAGCGGGAGCGGCGGCCCTCAATGAGCAGTTCTTC
.	TRBV6-1	TRBJ2-4	.	17	CASSEGGGSIAKNIQYF	TGTGCCAGCAGTGAAGGGGGAGGATCCATAGCCAAAAACATTCAGTACTTC
.	TRBV2	TRBJ1-5	.	14	CASRGGSSNQPQHF	TGTGCCAGCAGGGGCGGGTCCTCCAATCAGCCCCAGCATTTT
.	TRBV5-4	TRBJ2-5	TRBD1	15	CASSLPGPGGETQYF	TGTGCCAGCAGCTTACCGGGCCCAGGGGGAGAGACCCAGTACTTC
.	TRBV5-4	TRBJ2-5	TRBD2	14	CASSLDPSGETQYF	TGTGCCAGCAGCTTGGACCCTAGCGGAGAGACCCAGTACTTC
.	TRBV30	TRBJ1-5	.	13	CAWSAGDNQPQHF	TGTGCCTGGAGTGCCGGAGACAATCAGCCCCAGCATTTT
.	TRBV15	TRBJ1-2	TRBD1	17	CATSRDFPGGAESGYTF	TGTGCCACCAGCAGAGATTTCCCAGGGGGCGCGGAGAGTGGCTACACCTTC
.	TRBV5-1	TRBJ2-3	.	14	CASSLGTSTDTQYF	TGCGCCAGCAGCTTGGGGACTAGCACAGATACGCAGTATTTT
.	TRBV3-1/TRBV3-2	TRBJ2-5	TRBD2	16	CASTPGTSGAQETQYF	TGTGCCAGCACCCCTGGGACTAGCGGAGCACAAGAGACCCAGTACTTC
.	TRBV30	TRBJ1-2	TRBD1	15	CAWSAQRTGTYGYTF	TGTGCCTGGAGTGCGCAGAGGACAGGGACCTATGGCTACACCTTC
few	TRBV18	TRBJ1-5	TRBD1	17	CASSPPRTGERSQPQHF	TGTGCCAGCTCACCCCCTAGGACAGGGGAGAGAAGTCAGCCCCAGCATTTT
.	TRBV11-2	TRBJ2-1	.	16	CASSLDSSGTYNEQFF	TGTGCCAGCAGCTTAGATTCTTCGGGGACATACAATGAGCAGTTCTTC
.	TRBV24-1	TRBJ2-7	.	16	CATSHAMDRKVYEQYF	TGTGCCACCAGCCATGCCATGGACAGAAAAGTCTACGAGCAGTACTTC
.	TRBV11-3	TRBJ2-7	.	13	CASSSLAATEQYF	TGTGCCAGCAGTTCTCTAGCAGCTACAGAGCAGTACTTC
.	TRBV2	TRBJ1-1	TRBD1	15	CASRPGGQPNTEAFF	TGTGCCAGCAGGCCAGGGGGCCAACCGAACACTGAAGCTTTCTTT